Shown below are 22 T cell receptor beta chains from a single sample sequenced in a study of cytomegalovirus exposure and HLA in healthy donors. Primers: 60 Vbeta forward and 13 Jbeta reverse. Sequencing used immunoSEQ multiplex PCR; TCRdb keeps in-frame clones, though not all of them. There are under 100,000 clones in the sample; more than 65% occur only once, and roughly 8.3% lies in the top ten. Sequencing input: PBMCs. Receptors were obtained from a human donor in good health.

The CDR3, as DNA: TGCGCCAGCGCCGACCAGGGGGCTGGAAACACCATATATTTT. Residues: CASADQGAGNTIYF. The rearrangement links TRBV5-1 to TRBJ1-3, with 7 positions matching TRBD1. Germline V lookup: CDR1 SGHRS, CDR2 YFSETQ. There are 14 residues in the CDR3. V lost 7 bases and J lost 2; bases outside the gene matches: 6.

In its sample, this clone was seen a few times. The CDR3 loop reads CASSSGQGAGSNQPQHF. CDR3 DNA: TGTGCCAGCAGTTCCGGACAGGGGGCAGGAAGCAATCAGCCCCAGCATTTT. The rearrangement joins TRBV27 to TRBJ1-5, with 11 positions matching TRBD1. The length of the CDR3 is 17 residues. Germline CDR1 MNHEY, CDR2 SMNVEV (reference sequence). V shed 4 bases and J 1 base; nucleotides not matched to a gene: 6.

This rearrangement joins TRBV5-4 to TRBJ1-2; no reliable D call. This CDR3 has 13 amino acids. Germline CDR1 is SGHNT and CDR2 is YYREEE (reference sequence). V was shortened by 1 base and J by 5 bases, with 9 bases between the two germline ends. The CDR3 spells CASSLPRLYGYTF. CDR3 coding DNA: TGTGCCAGCAGCTTGCCCAGACTTTATGGCTACACCTTC.

The chain employs TRBV4-3 and TRBJ2-3; 12 bases agree with TRBD2. CDR1 and CDR2 from the germline V gene are LGHNA and YSLEER. The CDR3 covers 20 residues. J was trimmed by 0 bases and V by 4 bases; bases with no gene match: 14. CDR3 sequence (DNA): TGCGCCAGCAGCCTTAGTTACCTAGCGGGAGGGCTTAGGAGCACAGATACGCAGTATTTT. It encodes CASSLSYLAGGLRSTDTQYF.

The chain is built from TRBV5-1 and TRBJ2-2; 12 positions agree with TRBD2. In germline, CDR1 is SGHRS, CDR2 YFSETQ. The CDR3 loop spans 19 amino acids. The V gene end was trimmed by 2 bases and the J gene end by 7 bases; junction bases not matched to a gene: 15. CDR3 residues: CASSFPLPTSGRRDGELFF. In DNA, the CDR3 is TGCGCCAGCAGCTTCCCACTCCCTACTAGCGGGAGGAGGGACGGGGAGCTGTTTTTT. The full variable domain, rest sourced from reference TRBV5-1 and TRBJ2-2, is KAGVTQTPRYLIKTRGQQVTLSCSPISGHRSVSWYQQTPGQGLQFLFEYFSETQRNKGNFPGRFSGRQFSNSRSEMNVSTLELGDSALYLCASSFPLPTSGRRDGELFFGEGSRLTVL.

This clone was seen only a few times. The chain recombines TRBV29-1 with TRBJ2-5, with a weak D call TRBD2 (7 bases). The J call may be wrong; the DNA end is better matched by TRBJ2-7. The length of the CDR3 is 14 residues. Looked up from germline, CDR1 is SQVTM and CDR2 is ANQGSEA. The CDR3 DNA reads TGCAGCGTTCACGGGGGGCCAACAAGCTACGAGCAGTACTTC. This translates into CSVHGGPTSYEQYF.

This clone was seen repeatedly, ten times or more. The rearrangement links TRBV25-1 to TRBJ2-7, with D possibly being TRBD2 (6 bases). CDR3 length equals 11 residues. The V end was cut by 4 bases, the J end by 5 bases, with 6 bases between. Germline loops: CDR1 MGHDK, CDR2 SYGVNS. The CDR3 here is CASSGGDEQYF. The CDR3 DNA follows: TGTGCCAGCAGTGGGGGGGACGAGCAGTACTTC.

This clone was recorded once. This chain links TRBV18 with TRBJ2-3, with D uncertain. The V end was cut by 2 bases, the J end by 0 bases, with 15 bases between. Germline V CDR1 and CDR2: KGHSH, LQKENI. The CDR3 runs to 17 residues. The CDR3 reads CASSPSMALLSTDTQYF. The CDR3 nucleotides are TGTGCCAGCTCACCAAGTATGGCCCTGCTTAGCACAGATACGCAGTATTTT.

The chain combines TRBV19 with TRBJ1-5, with D maybe TRBD1 (5 bases). Germline V gives CDR1 LNHDA, CDR2 SQIVND (reference sequence). Trimming removed 3 bases at V and 6 bases at J, with 15 bases between. The CDR3 loop spans 15 amino acids. The CDR3 bases are TGTGCCAGTAGTATGGGCAGCGGGGCGGGTCAGCCCCAGCATTTT. Protein: CASSMGSGAGQPQHF.

The chain couples TRBV19 to TRBJ2-1; the match to TRBD1 covers 12 bases. There are 16 residues in the CDR3. The V and J ends lost 5 bases and 0 bases, in that order; junction bases with no gene match: 2. CDR1 LNHDA and CDR2 SQIVND come from the germline V gene (reference sequence). In DNA, the CDR3 is TGTGCCAGTAGTTCGGGACAGGGGGCCTCCTACAATGAGCAGTTCTTC. It translates to CASSSGQGASYNEQFF. Full variable domain (rest looked up from reference TRBV19 and TRBJ2-1): DGGITQSPKYLFRKEGQNVTLSCEQNLNHDAMYWYRQDPGQGLRLIYYSQIVNDFQKGDIAEGYSVSREKKESFPLTVTSAQKNPTAFYLCASSSGQGASYNEQFFGPGTRLTVL.

This clone turned up a few times. As DNA, the CDR3 is TGTGCCAGCAGGGGGTCCTCGGGGGGGCAGACAGATACGCAGTATTTT. Its protein product is CASRGSSGGQTDTQYF. The chain links TRBV2 to TRBJ2-3; 8 nucleotides agree with TRBD2. The CDR3 runs 16 residues. Germline assignment: CDR1 SNHLY and CDR2 FYNNEI. Trimming at V came to 6 bases and at J to 3 bases, leaving 11 bases not matched to a gene.

The V call is TRBV6-5, the J call TRBJ1-4; weak D call: TRBD1 (6 bases). There are 16 residues in the CDR3. CDR1 and CDR2 (germline): MNHEY, SVGAGI. Trimming pared 0 bases from V and 7 bases from J, leaving 15 bases between. The CDR3 region has the DNA TGTGCCAGCAGTTACTCGATATGGACAGTGAGTGAAAAACTGTTTTTT. Amino acids: CASSYSIWTVSEKLFF.

In its sample, this clone was seen once. V gene TRBV5-1 combines with J gene TRBJ2-2; tentatively, D is TRBD1 (5 bases). The V end lost 1 base, the J end lost 1 base, and 11 bases lay between the germline ends. Germline-derived CDR1 and CDR2 are SGHRS and YFSETQ. The CDR3 runs 16 residues. Here the CDR3 reads CASSLSVTENTGELFF. CDR3 nucleotides: TGCGCCAGCAGCTTGTCAGTGACAGAGAACACCGGGGAGCTGTTTTTT.

V and J are TRBV19 and TRBJ1-5; the match to TRBD1 covers 7 bases. The CDR3 is 15 residues long. J lost 3 bases, V lost 2 bases, and 4 bases had no gene match. The germline gives CDR1 LNHDA, CDR2 SQIVND (reference sequence). The DNA for the CDR3 is TGTGCCAGTAGTATACCGGACAGGATCAATCAGCCCCAGCATTTT. It encodes CASSIPDRINQPQHF. The full variable domain, completed using reference TRBV19 and TRBJ1-5, is DGGITQSPKYLFRKEGQNVTLSCEQNLNHDAMYWYRQDPGQGLRLIYYSQIVNDFQKGDIAEGYSVSREKKESFPLTVTSAQKNPTAFYLCASSIPDRINQPQHFGDGTRLSIL.

The rearrangement uses TRBV27 and TRBJ2-5, with 7 positions matching TRBD2. After removal of 0 bases from V and 2 bases from J, the junction contained 24 bases not matched to a gene. The CDR3 extends over 22 amino acids. Germline lookup yields CDR1 MNHEY and CDR2 SMNVEV (reference sequence). The CDR3: CASSLSTFSLSGDREVQETQYF. The CDR3 DNA sequence: TGTGCCAGCAGTTTATCGACTTTTTCCCTTAGTGGGGATCGGGAGGTACAAGAGACCCAGTACTTC.

The CDR3 coding sequence is TGCGCCAGCGCCACTAGCGGGAGCTCCTACAATGAGCAGTTCTTC. Translating it yields CASATSGSSYNEQFF. The chain employs TRBV5-1 and TRBJ2-1, with 11 bases that match TRBD2. CDR3 length: 15 residues. The germline CDR1 and CDR2 sequences are SGHRS and YFSETQ. Trimming at V came to 7 bases and at J to 0 bases, leaving 3 bases not matched to a gene. Using reference TRBV5-1 and TRBJ2-1 for the parts outside the CDR3, the full variable domain is KAGVTQTPRYLIKTRGQQVTLSCSPISGHRSVSWYQQTPGQGLQFLFEYFSETQRNKGNFPGRFSGRQFSNSRSEMNVSTLELGDSALYLCASATSGSSYNEQFFGPGTRLTVL.

This chain links TRBV30 with TRBJ2-5; 9 bases agree with TRBD1. Judging by the DNA end, TRBJ2-7 fits better; the J call may be wrong. The CDR3 sequence is 13 residues long. CDR1 and CDR2 from the germline V gene are GTSNPN and SVGIG (reference sequence). The CDR3: CAWRQGAVYEQYF. The CDR3 coding sequence is TGTGCCTGGAGACAGGGGGCTGTCTACGAGCAGTACTTC.

V is TRBV2 and J is TRBJ2-7; D might be TRBD1 (5 bases). Trimming pared 2 bases from V and 0 bases from J, leaving 11 bases between. The V gene's germline CDR1 is SNHLY and CDR2 FYNNEI. The CDR3 length is 15 residues. The DNA of the CDR3 is TGTGCCAGCAGTGAACAGGGCCCCGGCTCCTACGAGCAGTACTTC. Translation: CASSEQGPGSYEQYF.

V and J are TRBV19 and TRBJ2-7; D may be TRBD2 (6 bases). The CDR3 spans 15 residues. The ends were cut back, 1 base at V and 2 bases at J, with 12 bases in the middle. CDR1 and CDR2 (germline): LNHDA, SQIVND (reference sequence). The CDR3 coding sequence is TGTGCCAGTAGTATAGGGAGGGGCCATCCCTACGAGCAGTACTTC. This translates into CASSIGRGHPYEQYF.

J is TRBJ2-3 and V is TRBV19; TRBD2 is a possible D gene (6 bases). Germline V gene sequence: CDR1 LNHDA, CDR2 SQIVND (reference sequence). The V gene lost 3 bases and the J gene lost 3 bases, with 16 bases spanning the gap. This CDR3 comprises 16 residues. CDR3 region: CASSMLSAGFTDTQYF. CDR3 DNA: TGTGCCAGTAGTATGTTGTCAGCGGGTTTTACAGATACGCAGTATTTT.

The chain uses TRBV27 and TRBJ1-2; 10 bases line up with TRBD1. J gave up 11 bases and V 2 bases, and 5 bases lay outside the gene matches. Looked up from germline, CDR1 is MNHEY and CDR2 is SMNVEV (reference sequence). This CDR3 is built from 13 residues. The CDR3 is CASSLTGQGLYTF. The CDR3 coding sequence is TGTGCCAGCAGTTTAACGGGACAGGGGCTGTACACCTTC.

This clone has ten or more counts. The rearrangement joins TRBV5-4 to TRBJ2-7; weak D call: TRBD2 (5 bases). The CDR3 contains 15 residues. Looked up from germline, CDR1 is SGHNT and CDR2 is YYREEE (reference sequence). V was cut by 4 bases and J by 0 bases, with 14 bases left in between. The CDR3 DNA sequence: TGTGCCAGCAGCCTGGAGGCGGCGAGCTCCTACGAGCAGTACTTC. Amino acids: CASSLEAASSYEQYF.